The next 19 T cell receptor beta chains were all read from a single sample in a study of cytomegalovirus exposure and HLA in healthy donors (dated by TCRdb to about 2017). The library was made by the immunoSEQ multiplex PCR assay. A mixture of 60 forward primers for TCR Vbeta segments and 13 reverse primers for TCR Jbeta segments was used in the multiplex PCR. TCRdb re-hosts the immuneACCESS table, in-frame sequences only. Its copies lack some clones; in the studies checked, an unresolved V gene accounts for under half of them, and the cause for the rest is not known. A total of approximately 150,000 clones appear in this sample, 60% to 85% of them only once. The ten top clones hold under 9% of the sample. The sample taken for sequencing was PBMCs. Receptor source: a woman in her forties in good health and CMV-seropositive.

This rearrangement joins TRBV7-2 to TRBJ2-5, with a possible D match to TRBD1 (6 bases). CDR3 length equals 14 residues. Germline CDR1 is SGHTA and CDR2 is FQGNSA. Trimming cost V 1 base and J 4 bases, with 10 bases left between them. The CDR3 nucleotides read TGTGCCAGCAGCTTAGGGGGGCTTGGAGAGACCCAGTACTTC. It yields the protein CASSLGGLGETQYF.

V is TRBV4-2 and J is TRBJ1-2, with D unresolved. This CDR3 has 12 amino acids. Germline V gene sequence: CDR1 LGHNA, CDR2 YNFKEQ. V was shortened by 4 bases and J by 2 bases, with 5 bases between the two germline ends. CDR3 region: CASSLQNYGYTF. In nucleotides, the CDR3 is TGTGCCAGCAGCCTCCAAAACTATGGCTACACCTTC.

This clone was seen ten or more times. Compared with germline, one end of the junction differs, possibly owing to a read error. This chain links TRBV28 with TRBJ1-2, with D maybe TRBD1 (6 bases). The germline V gene has CDR1 MDHEN and CDR2 SYDVKM. This CDR3 has 11 amino acids. CDR3 sequence reads: CASSSTRGIHF. For the CDR3, the DNA is TGTGCCAGCAGTTCAACGAGGGGGATCCACTTC.

This clone appeared a few times. This chain uses TRBV27 with TRBJ2-1; 11 bases map to TRBD2. The V and J ends lost 5 bases and 4 bases, in that order; junction bases with no gene match: 7. The germline V gene encodes CDR1 MNHEY and CDR2 SMNVEV (reference sequence). CDR3 length: 16 residues. CDR3 residues: CASSPLAGGPYNEQFF. CDR3 bases: TGTGCCAGCAGTCCCTTAGCGGGGGGGCCTTACAATGAGCAGTTCTTC.

V is TRBV5-1 and J is TRBJ1-1; 8 bases agree with TRBD1. With 2 bases clipped from V and 0 bases from J, the junction kept 6 bases outside the gene matches. The CDR3 has 16 residues. Germline-derived CDR1 and CDR2 are SGHRS and YFSETQ. In DNA form, the CDR3 reads TGCGCCAGCAGCTTACAGGGGGTGGTCGTGAACACTGAAGCTTTCTTT. Amino acids: CASSLQGVVVNTEAFF.

The chain carries TRBV6-1 and TRBJ1-2; D not resolved. V shed 1 base and J shed 8 bases, with 17 bases lying between them. This CDR3 is built from 15 residues. Germline CDR1 and CDR2: MNHNS and SASEGT. In nucleotides, the CDR3 is TGTGCCAGCAGTGAAGGGAAAATGGGAGGTGACGGCTACACCTTC. It is translated as CASSEGKMGGDGYTF.

CDR3: CASSQGQGISMYTEAFF. The CDR3 nucleotides read TGCGCCAGCAGCCAAGGACAGGGGATATCTATGTACACTGAAGCTTTCTTT. The chain carries TRBV4-1 and TRBJ1-1; 8 bases agree with TRBD1. In germline, CDR1 is MGHRA, CDR2 YSYEKL. The CDR3 has 17 amino acids. After removal of 1 base from V and 3 bases from J, the junction contained 10 bases not matched to a gene.

This clone has more than one count but fewer than ten. V and J are TRBV19 and TRBJ1-1; TRBD1 aligns across 8 bases. The CDR3 runs 15 residues. The J segment lost 0 bases and the V segment lost 4 bases, leaving 4 bases of the junction unmatched. CDR1 and CDR2 (germline): LNHDA, SQIVND (reference sequence). The CDR3 region has the DNA TGTGCCAGTAGTAAGGCGGGACAGGTGAACACTGAAGCTTTCTTT. The encoded protein is CASSKAGQVNTEAFF.

V gene TRBV27 combines with J gene TRBJ2-1; 15 bases line up with TRBD2. Germline values: CDR1 MNHEY, CDR2 SMNVEV (reference sequence). V gave up 5 bases and J gave up 7 bases; unmatched junction bases: 6. The CDR3 consists of 16 residues. CDR3 amino acids: CASSPPGLAGGNEQFF. The CDR3 nucleotides are TGTGCCAGCAGTCCCCCGGGACTAGCGGGGGGTAATGAGCAGTTCTTC.

V usage is TRBV9 and J usage is TRBJ2-7, with D possibly being TRBD2 (5 bases). V lost 0 bases to trimming and J lost 2 bases, with 12 bases between them. Germline loops: CDR1 SGDLS, CDR2 YYNGEE. There are 15 residues in the CDR3. CDR3 DNA sequence: TGTGCCAGCAGCGTAGCCCCGGGGAAACCCTACGAGCAGTACTTC. This gives the protein CASSVAPGKPYEQYF.

This rearrangement joins TRBV2 to TRBJ1-2; unclear D gene. Germline V gives CDR1 SNHLY, CDR2 FYNNEI. V was clipped by 6 bases and J by 2 bases, with 19 bases between them. The CDR3 runs 16 residues. Here the CDR3 DNA reads TGTGCCAGCAGCCTGCCGGTTCCCGGGATGAACTATGGCTACACCTTC. Protein: CASSLPVPGMNYGYTF.

This chain uses TRBV7-2 with TRBJ2-7, with 9 bases aligning to TRBD1. This CDR3 is 17 amino acids long. Trimming at V came to 7 bases and at J to 4 bases, leaving 17 bases not matched to a gene. Germline CDR1 reads SGHTA; CDR2 reads FQGNSA. CDR3 coding DNA: TGTGCCAGCACCTTCTTCCCGGGACAGGGTGGTAGTTACGAGCAGTACTTC. Translating it yields CASTFFPGQGGSYEQYF. Complete variable domain (other parts from reference TRBV7-2 and TRBJ2-7): GAGVSQSPSNKVTEKGKDVELRCDPISGHTALYWYRQSLGQGLEFLIYFQGNSAPDKSGLPSDRFSAERTGGSVSTLTIQRTQQEDSAVYLCASTFFPGQGGSYEQYFGPGTRLTVT.

The chain recombines TRBV27 with TRBJ1-2, with D perhaps matching TRBD1 (6 bases). CDR3 size: 15 residues. CDR1 and CDR2 (germline): MNHEY, SMNVEV (reference sequence). V shed 3 bases and J shed 2 bases, with 13 bases lying between them. CDR3 DNA sequence: TGTGCCAGCAGTTTCCTGAGGCAGGGGAACTATGGCTACACCTTC. Its protein product is CASSFLRQGNYGYTF.

This clone has just a few counts. This sequence joins TRBV2 and TRBJ1-5; D possibly corresponds to TRBD1 (6 bases). The germline V gene encodes CDR1 SNHLY and CDR2 FYNNEI. V lost 6 bases and J 6 bases, leaving 18 bases between the germline ends. CDR3 length: 15 amino acids. The CDR3 is CASRETGPRSQPQHF. CDR3 coding DNA: TGTGCCAGCAGGGAGACAGGCCCCCGTAGTCAGCCCCAGCATTTT. The full variable domain, with the rest looked up from reference TRBV2 and TRBJ1-5, is EPEVTQTPSHQVTQMGQEVILRCVPISNHLYFYWYRQILGQKVEFLVSFYNNEISEKSEIFDDQFSVERPDGSNFTLKIRSTKLEDSAMYFCASRETGPRSQPQHFGDGTRLSIL.

The chain recombines TRBV18 with TRBJ2-7, with no clear D. Trimming shortened V by 2 bases and J by 6 bases, and 14 bases separated the two germline ends. The length of the CDR3 is 14 residues. Germline assignment: CDR1 KGHSH and CDR2 LQKENI. CDR3 protein: CASSPSGFLSEQYF. The CDR3 DNA follows: TGTGCCAGCTCACCATCAGGTTTTCTGTCCGAGCAGTACTTC.

With regard to this clone: An end of the junction does not agree with germline; a read error may underlie this. The chain is built from TRBV2 and TRBJ1-1; no firm D call. The CDR3 consists of 10 residues. Germline CDR1 is SNHLY and CDR2 is FYNNEI. The CDR3 here is CASTLSEAFF. In DNA, the CDR3 is TGTGCCAGCACACTGTCTGAGGCTTTCTTT.

As concerns this clone: It is likely a read error, because the conserved phenylalanine at the end of the CDR3 is missing. The rearrangement uses TRBV6-4 and TRBJ1-5; no clear D gene. The ends were cut back, 4 bases at V and 4 bases at J, with 8 bases in the middle. The V gene's germline CDR1 is MRHNA and CDR2 SNTAGT. CDR3 length equals 13 residues. The CDR3 DNA is TGTGCCAGCAGTGCCGAGGGAAATCAGCCCCAGCATTGT. Translated: CASSAEGNQPQHC.

CDR3 DNA sequence: TGTGCCAGCAGTGAACCGGGGACACCCCTCCACTTT. It translates to CASSEPGTPLHF. V is TRBV6-1 and J is TRBJ1-6; no clear D. V dropped 2 bases and J dropped 11 bases, with 7 bases sitting between them. The germline gives CDR1 MNHNS, CDR2 SASEGT. This CDR3 is built from 12 residues.

This chain connects TRBV28 to TRBJ1-2, with 8 positions matching TRBD1. There are 16 residues in the CDR3. From germline, CDR1 is MDHEN and CDR2 SYDVKM. The J segment lost 2 bases and the V segment lost 2 bases, leaving 7 bases of the junction unmatched. This CDR3 is CASSLGRQGFNYGYTF. The CDR3 coding sequence is TGTGCCAGCAGTTTAGGGCGACAGGGGTTCAACTATGGCTACACCTTC.